This T cell receptor beta chain is drawn from a study of brain metastases from non-small cell lung cancer. Only in-frame clones appear in the TCRdb table, and some are missing; sequencing was by immunoSEQ multiplex PCR. Of 15,000 or so clones listed, roughly four fifths were seen once; the top ten hold around 7.6%. There are 13 residues in the CDR3. V lost 2 bases and J lost 10; bases outside the gene matches: 2. CDR1 and CDR2 from the germline V gene are SEHNR and FQNEAQ (reference sequence). The TCR originated in a donor over 35 with non-small cell lung cancer. The V gene is TRBV7-9, the J gene TRBJ1-6; 7 bases agree with TRBD1. Sequenced input: primary lung tumor tissue. The CDR3 nucleotides are TGTGCCAGCAGCTTACAGGGGGAATCACCCCTCCACTTT. Translating it yields CASSLQGESPLHF. The full variable domain, completed using reference TRBV7-9 and TRBJ1-6, is DTGVSQNPRHKITKRGQNVTFRCDPISEHNRLYWYRQTLGQGPEFLTYFQNEAQLEKSRLLSDRFSAERPKGSFSTLEIQRTEQGDSAMYLCASSLQGESPLHFGNGTRLTVT.